This TCR beta chain comes out of a study of blood T cell repertoires in COVID-19. About the research overall: Whether acute or convalescent, the COVID-19 samples came from the United States, Italy and Spain. T cells, B-cell-depleted T cells, or PBMCs supplied cDNA or gDNA.

V was trimmed by 5 bases and J by 0 bases, leaving 15 bases between them. Germline V lookup: CDR1 PRHDT, CDR2 FYEKMQ (reference sequence). This CDR3 is 16 amino acids long. TCRdb keeps only in-frame clones here, not all; method: immunoSEQ multiplex PCR. This sample has roughly 260,000 clones; more than 85% occur once, and the top ten carry 2.5% to 3%. Seattle researchers signed up patients amid active infection and tracked them longitudinally. V and J are TRBV13 and TRBJ2-3; D call uncertain. Sequenced sample: peripheral blood. The sequence was obtained from a person aged 18-30 years with COVID-19, enrolled during active disease. The CDR3 nucleotides are TGTGCCAGCAGCGATGACTTGATGACGAGCACAGATACGCAGTATTTT. It encodes CASSDDLMTSTDTQYF.